The clone carrying this TCR beta chain came up many times. Its antigen is currently unknown. V shed 0 bases and J shed 3 bases, with 12 bases lying between them. The CDR3 runs 14 residues. Germline CDR1 is DFQATT and CDR2 is SNEGSKA (reference sequence). Sorted naive CD8 T cells, roughly 19,000 to 1,000,000, were sequenced from 10%, 30% or 50% RNA. Sorting was used to obtain naive CD8 T cells (CD8+CD4-CCR7+CD45RA+). The data belong to a study of molecular identifiers for immune sequencing clone quantification. Via MiXCR, TCRdb re-called the PCR reads, giving one row per CDR3 protein. The sample holds a few hundred thousand distinct CDR3 sequences; about a fifth are singletons and the top ten take about 0.78%. Findings and limits, study-wide: For effector cells, clones above 20 RNA copies held over 98% of molecules; for naive cells, under 1%.

This chain uses TRBV20-1 with TRBJ2-7, with D possibly called TRBD1 or TRBD2 (5 bases each). This TCR was sampled from a human donor in good health. Some libraries in this study had Jurkat cell RNA spiked in. Sequenced sample: naive CD8+ T cells from blood, with Jurkat cell RNA spiked in. Regarding subset: FACS-sorted CD8+CD4-CCR7+CD45RA+ naive T cells. Written as DNA, the CDR3 is TGCAGTGCTAGAGATATGGTTGGGGGCTACGAGCAGTACTTC. Amino acid sequence: CSARDMVGGYEQYF.